Below, 21 T cell receptor beta chains from the same sample are listed, as sequenced in a study of T-cell memory formation after mild COVID-19. TCRdb reanalysed the 5' RACE reads using MiXCR and keeps one entry per CDR3 protein. The profile covers about 350,000 distinct CDR3 sequences, with about 13% appearing a single time and 20% to 25% taken by the ten largest. Sequenced: PBMCs or a T cell subset sorted from them (not recorded which). These receptors originate from a man between 18 and 35 years old who had mild COVID-19 (a few samples of this study predate the infection). Cell type and time point are not known.

The sample holds a few counts of this clonotype. The chain couples TRBV6-2 or TRBV6-3 to TRBJ2-1; D possibly corresponds to TRBD1 (6 bases). Per germline, CDR1 MNHEY and CDR2 SVGEGT. The CDR3 is made up of 13 amino acids. The germline V and J ends were trimmed by 7 bases and 1 base, with 8 bases remaining between them. The CDR3 bases are TGTGCCAGCAATGGACAGTCCTACAATGAGCAGTTCTTC. Its protein is CASNGQSYNEQFF.

In its sample, this clonotype was seen a few times. The genes are TRBV5-1 and TRBJ2-2; perhaps TRBD1 as D (6 bases). Trimming stripped 5 bases from V and 1 base from J, with 15 bases between. Germline V CDR1 and CDR2: SGHRS, YFSETQ. CDR3 length equals 16 residues. The DNA of the CDR3 is TGCGCCAGCAGGGCCAGGGGTCGTGGGAACACCGGGGAGCTGTTTTTT. This translates into CASRARGRGNTGELFF.

The rearrangement links TRBV15 to TRBJ2-7, with 7 bases identical to TRBD2. The CDR3 has 12 amino acids. V lost 5 bases to trimming and J lost 3 bases; unmatched junction nucleotides: 1. Germline V lookup: CDR1 LNHNV, CDR2 YYDKDF (reference sequence). The CDR3 nucleotides read TGTGCCACCAGCGGCGGGGGCTACGAGCAGTACTTC. Its protein is CATSGGGYEQYF.

This clonotype turned up a few times. The chain combines TRBV11-1 with TRBJ2-2, with D tentatively TRBD2 (6 bases). Per germline, CDR1 SGHAT and CDR2 FQDESV (reference sequence). Trimming removed 5 bases from V and 4 bases from J, with 17 bases in between. CDR3 length: 16 amino acids. The CDR3 loop reads CASSLSAGFATGELFF. The CDR3 nucleotides are TGTGCCAGCAGCCTCAGTGCGGGGTTTGCCACCGGGGAGCTGTTTTTT. The full variable domain, rest sourced from reference TRBV11-1 and TRBJ2-2, is EAEVAQSPRYKITEKSQAVAFWCDPISGHATLYWYRQILGQGPELLVQFQDESVVDDSQLPKDRFSAERLKGVDSTLKIQPAELGDSAMYLCASSLSAGFATGELFFGEGSRLTVL.

This clonotype appeared a few times. This chain links TRBV12-3 or TRBV12-4 with TRBJ1-2, with 7 bases fitting TRBD1. The CDR3 runs 13 residues. V was clipped by 3 bases and J by 4 bases; unmatched bases: 2. The CDR3 loop reads CASSFRDSYGYTF. CDR3 nucleotides: TGTGCCAGCAGTTTTAGGGACAGCTATGGCTACACCTTC.

This clonotype was picked up a small number of times. The gene calls are TRBV7-2 and TRBJ2-1, with D hard to call. V lost 5 bases to trimming and J lost 5 bases, with 13 bases between them. The CDR3 contains 14 residues. Germline CDR1 is SGHTA and CDR2 is FQGNSA. The CDR3 region has the DNA TGTGCCAGCAGCCGTACTCTAGGTCACAATGAGCAGTTCTTC. Its protein product is CASSRTLGHNEQFF.

Sample share makes this clonotype medium-sized. The chain combines TRBV5-1 with TRBJ2-2; no reliable D call. The CDR3 is 13 amino acids. Germline CDR1 and CDR2: SGHRS and YFSETQ. The V gene lost 2 bases and the J gene lost 1 base, with 3 bases spanning the gap. The CDR3 DNA reads TGCGCCAGCAGCTTAGGGAACACCGGGGAGCTGTTTTTT. Protein: CASSLGNTGELFF. Full variable domain (outside the CDR3, taken from reference TRBV5-1 and TRBJ2-2): KAGVTQTPRYLIKTRGQQVTLSCSPISGHRSVSWYQQTPGQGLQFLFEYFSETQRNKGNFPGRFSGRQFSNSRSEMNVSTLELGDSALYLCASSLGNTGELFFGEGSRLTVL.

The chain uses TRBV6-2 or TRBV6-3 and TRBJ2-1; 8 nucleotides match TRBD2. CDR3 size: 14 residues. Germline V gene data show CDR1 as MNHEY and CDR2 as SVGEGT. Trimming at V came to 6 bases and at J to 8 bases, leaving 9 bases not matched to a gene. The CDR3 nucleotides are TGTGCCAGCAGAAACGGGGGGGCATTGGATGAGCAGTTCTTC. It is translated as CASRNGGALDEQFF.

This clonotype was seen more than once but under ten times. CDR3 amino acids: CASSQLRSQGDEQFF. DNA for the CDR3: TGCGCCAGCAGCCAACTAAGGTCGCAAGGCGATGAGCAGTTCTTC. The chain recombines TRBV4-3 with TRBJ2-1; D unresolved. V shed 2 bases and J shed 8 bases, with 16 bases lying between them. CDR1 is LGHNA, CDR2 YSLEER, per germline. This CDR3 comprises 15 residues.

This clonotype has only a few counts. A clone one base away is much larger, so this may be a read error. The chain recombines TRBV7-8 with TRBJ2-3; 13 positions agree with TRBD2. V shed 1 base and J 7 bases; nucleotides not matched to a gene: 2. CDR3 size: 15 residues. Germline-derived CDR1 and CDR2 are SGHVS and FQNEAQ. The CDR3 nucleotides read TGTGCCAGCAGCTTAGGGACTAGCGGGGGAAATACGCAGTATTTT. Protein product: CASSLGTSGGNTQYF. Drawing the rest from reference TRBV7-8 and TRBJ2-3, the complete variable domain is GAGVSQSPRYKVAKRGQDVALRCDPISGHVSLFWYQQALGQGPEFLTYFQNEAQLDKSGLPSDRFFAERPEGSVSTLKIQRTQQEDSAVYLCASSLGTSGGNTQYFGPGTRLTVL.

This clonotype was observed many times. V and J are TRBV5-6 and TRBJ2-3, with D uncertain. The length of the CDR3 is 14 residues. The V and J ends lost 4 bases and 3 bases respectively, with 12 bases between them. Germline V CDR1 and CDR2: SGHDT, YYEEEE. CDR3 protein: CASSTRSVTDTQYF. The CDR3, as DNA: TGTGCCAGCAGCACCCGGTCGGTGACAGATACGCAGTATTTT.

The table lists this clonotype with many counts. V usage is TRBV7-3 and J usage is TRBJ1-2; D call uncertain. Germline CDR1 and CDR2: SGHTA and FQGTGA. This CDR3 region has 17 residues. V lost 4 bases to trimming and J lost 2 bases, with 20 bases between them. The CDR3 here is CASSSLSRLRKNYGYTF. For the CDR3, the DNA is TGTGCCAGCAGCTCCCTTTCGAGACTTAGGAAGAACTATGGCTACACCTTC. Together with reference TRBV7-3 and TRBJ1-2, the CDR3 gives the full variable domain: GAGVSQTPSNKVTEKGKYVELRCDPISGHTALYWYRQSLGQGPEFLIYFQGTGAADDSGLPNDRFFAVRPEGSVSTLKIQRTERGDSAVYLCASSSLSRLRKNYGYTFGSGTRLTVV.

V gene TRBV12-3 or TRBV12-4 combines with J gene TRBJ2-3; D is uncertain. Trimming left V 5 bases short and J 0 bases short, with 12 bases between. This CDR3 comprises 15 residues. CDR3 region: CASSPSTASTDTQYF. The DNA for the CDR3 is TGTGCCAGCAGTCCGTCAACGGCCAGCACAGATACGCAGTATTTT.

This clonotype was detected only a few times. V is TRBV15 and J is TRBJ2-7; D not certain. Germline V gene lookup returns CDR1 LNHNV and CDR2 YYDKDF (reference sequence). V shed 5 bases and J shed 1 base, with 12 bases lying between them. The CDR3 runs to 14 residues. The CDR3 region is CATSPGGGSYEQYV. For the CDR3, the DNA is TGTGCCACCAGCCCAGGCGGTGGATCCTACGAGCAGTACGTC.

The gene calls are TRBV6-2 or TRBV6-3 and TRBJ1-1; possible D gene TRBD1, 5 bases. CDR3 length: 13 amino acids. Deletions cut 5 bases from V and 8 bases from J, with 15 bases between. Per the germline V gene, CDR1 is MNHEY and CDR2 is SVGEGT. The CDR3 nucleotides read TGTGCCAGCAGTCCCGGGGGACCGCCGGAAGCTTTCTTT. Its protein is CASSPGGPPEAFF.

The sample holds many counts of this clonotype. The chain has TRBV4-2 and TRBJ1-1; no definite D call. The CDR3 extends over 15 amino acids. V shed 2 bases and J shed 3 bases, with 13 bases lying between them. Germline-derived CDR1 and CDR2 are LGHNA and YNFKEQ. The CDR3 here is CASSQSAHPDTEAFF. The CDR3 coding sequence is TGTGCCAGCAGCCAATCTGCCCACCCGGACACTGAAGCTTTCTTT.

This clonotype was detected only a few times. The genes are TRBV30 and TRBJ2-6; weak D call: TRBD1 (5 bases). The CDR3 loop spans 16 amino acids. V dropped 4 bases and J dropped 0 bases, with 13 bases sitting between them. CDR1 is GTSNPN, CDR2 SVGIG, per germline (reference sequence). The CDR3 reads CAWTQTAYSGANVLTF. The CDR3, as DNA: TGTGCCTGGACACAGACAGCCTACTCTGGGGCCAACGTCCTGACTTTC.

The rearrangement uses TRBV18 and TRBJ2-5, with D unresolved. This CDR3 comprises 14 residues. CDR1 is KGHSH and CDR2 is LQKENI in the germline V gene. Trimming stripped 0 bases from V and 5 bases from J, with 10 bases between. CDR3 in amino acids: CASSPPPSRETQYF. For the CDR3, the DNA is TGTGCCAGCTCACCACCGCCCAGCCGCGAGACCCAGTACTTC.

The chain combines TRBV5-1 with TRBJ1-1; D is unclear. V was cut by 1 base and J by 5 bases, with 12 bases left in between. This CDR3 is 14 amino acids long. Germline V CDR1 and CDR2: SGHRS, YFSETQ. This chain's CDR3 is CASSLLGSGTEAFF. The CDR3 nucleotides are TGCGCCAGCAGCTTGCTGGGGTCGGGGACTGAAGCTTTCTTT.

This clonotype was detected a few times. The rearrangement links TRBV9 to TRBJ1-2, with D unresolved. Per germline, CDR1 SGDLS and CDR2 YYNGEE. V dropped 4 bases and J dropped 2 bases, with 15 bases sitting between them. CDR3 length: 15 residues. The CDR3 DNA is TGTGCCAGCAGCCCCTTGGGTCTTGGCAACTATGGCTACACCTTC. This gives the protein CASSPLGLGNYGYTF.

The rearrangement links TRBV15 to TRBJ2-3, with 9 nucleotides matching TRBD2. Germline V lookup: CDR1 LNHNV, CDR2 YYDKDF (reference sequence). J gave up 6 bases and V 3 bases, and 7 bases lay outside the gene matches. The CDR3 totals 15 residues. The CDR3 DNA sequence: TGTGCCACCAGCAGTCCGGGACTAGCATCGGATACGCAGTATTTT. Its translation: CATSSPGLASDTQYF.